This TCR beta chain is from a study of T cell responses to AZD1222 COVID-19 vaccine. Study-level background: Pooled together were second doses at about 4 or about 12 weeks. Study-wide points: Two doses of AZD1222 preceded a rise in Spike-specific TCR breadth and depth. Donors skewed white British and female; clonal diversity was possibly underestimated. The reported proportion of spike-specific TCRs targeting unmutated variant regions was nearly half.

The CDR3 is 12 residues long. Germline lookup yields CDR1 SGHNT and CDR2 YENEEA. V was clipped by 3 bases and J by 5 bases, with 8 bases between them. Sequenced by immunoSEQ multiplex PCR; TCRdb stores in-frame clones only, minus some. This table holds roughly 99,000 clones, roughly 90% found once. On this clone itself: Its target is unknown.

The sequence came from an adult in good health. Specimen: peripheral blood, collected on day 0 of AZD1222 vaccination. The V call is TRBV11-3, the J call TRBJ2-7, with unresolved D. The CDR3 reads CASSLGWDEQYF. The CDR3, as DNA: TGTGCCAGCAGCTTGGGCTGGGACGAGCAGTACTTC. The variable domain in full, completed from reference TRBV11-3 and TRBJ2-7, reads EAGVVQSPRYKIIEKKQPVAFWCNPISGHNTLYWYLQNLGQGPELLIRYENEEAVDDSQLPKDRFSAERLKGVDSTLKIQPAELGDSAVYLCASSLGWDEQYFGPGTRLTVT.